The present TCR beta chain was sequenced within a study of T cell responses to AZD1222 COVID-19 vaccine. Findings of the study overall: Just a handful of AZD1222 recipients were seropositive at baseline. Donors were largely white British and mainly female; clonal diversity was possibly underestimated.

Pooled together were second doses at about 4 or about 12 weeks. A remark on this clone: Its antigen is currently unknown.

Assay: immunoSEQ multiplex PCR; the TCRdb copy retains only in-frame clones and omits some. The repertoire holds around 120,000 clones, 70% to 90% seen once, with 17% in the top ten. Germline V lookup: CDR1 SEHNR, CDR2 FQNEAQ (reference sequence). Trimming took 5 bases from V and 1 from J; bases not matched to a gene: 5. The CDR3 length is 16 residues. The chain uses TRBV7-9 and TRBJ2-1, with 10 nucleotides matching TRBD1. Sample: peripheral blood, taken 28 days after the second AZD1222 dose. The sequence came from an adult who received the AZD1222 COVID-19 vaccine. In nucleotides, the CDR3 is TGTGCCAGCAGCCGACGGACAGGGGGTTCCTACAATGAGCAGTTCTTC. Protein sequence: CASSRRTGGSYNEQFF.